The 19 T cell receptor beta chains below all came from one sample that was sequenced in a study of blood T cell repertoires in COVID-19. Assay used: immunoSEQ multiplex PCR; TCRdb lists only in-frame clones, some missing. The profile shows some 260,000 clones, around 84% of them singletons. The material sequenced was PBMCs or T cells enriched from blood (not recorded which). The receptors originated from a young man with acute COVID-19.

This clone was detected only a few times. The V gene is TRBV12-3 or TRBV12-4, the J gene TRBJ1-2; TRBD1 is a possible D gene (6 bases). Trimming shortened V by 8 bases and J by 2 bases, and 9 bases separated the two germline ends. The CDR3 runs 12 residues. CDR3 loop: CASADRNYGYTF. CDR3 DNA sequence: TGTGCCAGCGCGGACAGAAACTATGGCTACACCTTC.

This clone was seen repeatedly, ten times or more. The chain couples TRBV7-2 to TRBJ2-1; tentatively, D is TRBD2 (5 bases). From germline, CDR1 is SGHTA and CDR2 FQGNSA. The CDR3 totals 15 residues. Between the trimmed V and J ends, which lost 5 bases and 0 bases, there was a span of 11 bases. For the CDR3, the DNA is TGTGCCAGCAGCCGGACTTGGAGCTCCTACAATGAGCAGTTCTTC. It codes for CASSRTWSSYNEQFF.

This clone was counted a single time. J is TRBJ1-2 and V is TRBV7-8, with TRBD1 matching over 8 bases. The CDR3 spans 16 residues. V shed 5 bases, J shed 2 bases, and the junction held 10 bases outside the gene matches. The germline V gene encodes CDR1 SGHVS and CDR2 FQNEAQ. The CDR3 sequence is CASSLSTGETNYGYTF. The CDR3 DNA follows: TGTGCCAGCAGCCTTTCGACAGGGGAGACAAACTATGGCTACACCTTC.

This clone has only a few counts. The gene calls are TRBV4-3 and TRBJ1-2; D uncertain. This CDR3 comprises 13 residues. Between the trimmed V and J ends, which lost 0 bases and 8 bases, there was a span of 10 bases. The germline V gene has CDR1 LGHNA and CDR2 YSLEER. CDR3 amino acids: CASSQEPGYGYTF. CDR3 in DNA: TGCGCCAGCAGCCAAGAACCCGGGTACGGCTACACCTTC.

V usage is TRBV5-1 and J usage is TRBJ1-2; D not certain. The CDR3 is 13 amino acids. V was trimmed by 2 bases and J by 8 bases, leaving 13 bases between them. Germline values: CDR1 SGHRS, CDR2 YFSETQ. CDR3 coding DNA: TGCGCCAGCAGCTTAAGGACTAACATCGGCTACACCTTC. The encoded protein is CASSLRTNIGYTF.

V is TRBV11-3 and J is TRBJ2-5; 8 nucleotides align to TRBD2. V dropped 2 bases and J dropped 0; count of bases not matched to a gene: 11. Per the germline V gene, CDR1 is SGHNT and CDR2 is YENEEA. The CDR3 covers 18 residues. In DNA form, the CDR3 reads TGTGCCAGCAGCTTATACGGGGGGGATCTCTTGTACCAAGAGACCCAGTACTTC. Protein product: CASSLYGGDLLYQETQYF. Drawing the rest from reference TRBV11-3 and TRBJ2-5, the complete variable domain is EAGVVQSPRYKIIEKKQPVAFWCNPISGHNTLYWYLQNLGQGPELLIRYENEEAVDDSQLPKDRFSAERLKGVDSTLKIQPAELGDSAVYLCASSLYGGDLLYQETQYFGPGTRLLVL.

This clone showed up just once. CDR3: CASSNRDRIMNTEAFF. The CDR3 nucleotides read TGTGCCAGCAGCAACCGGGACAGGATCATGAACACTGAAGCTTTCTTT. The genes are TRBV3-1 (or the pseudogene TRBV3-2) and TRBJ1-1, with TRBD1 identical over 8 bases. The CDR3 runs 16 residues. CDR1 is LGHDT and CDR2 is YNNKEL in the germline V gene (reference sequence). Losses at the gene ends were 5 bases for V and 0 bases for J; bases not matched to a gene: 8.

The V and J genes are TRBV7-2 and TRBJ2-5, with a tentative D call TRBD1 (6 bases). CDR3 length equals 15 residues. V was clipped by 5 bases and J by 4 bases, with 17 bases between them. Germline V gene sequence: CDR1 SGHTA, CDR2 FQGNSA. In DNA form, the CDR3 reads TGTGCCAGCAGCGGTGACAGGCGAGTGTCAGAGACCCAGTACTTC. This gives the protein CASSGDRRVSETQYF.

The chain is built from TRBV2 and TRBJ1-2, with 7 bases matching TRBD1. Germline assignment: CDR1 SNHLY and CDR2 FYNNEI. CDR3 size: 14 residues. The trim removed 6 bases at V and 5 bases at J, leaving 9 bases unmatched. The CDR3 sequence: CASSLQGVGYGYTF. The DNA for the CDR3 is TGTGCCAGCAGCTTGCAGGGGGTGGGATATGGCTACACCTTC. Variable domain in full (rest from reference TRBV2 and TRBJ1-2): EPEVTQTPSHQVTQMGQEVILRCVPISNHLYFYWYRQILGQKVEFLVSFYNNEISEKSEIFDDQFSVERPDGSNFTLKIRSTKLEDSAMYFCASSLQGVGYGYTFGSGTRLTVV.

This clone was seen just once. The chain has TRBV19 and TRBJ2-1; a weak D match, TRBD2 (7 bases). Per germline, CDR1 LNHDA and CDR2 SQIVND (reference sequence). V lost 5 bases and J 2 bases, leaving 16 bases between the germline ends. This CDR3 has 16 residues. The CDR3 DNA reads TGTGCCAGTAGTCCCCCCTCGGGGGGCGCCTACAATGAGCAGTTCTTC. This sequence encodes CASSPPSGGAYNEQFF.

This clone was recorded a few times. The CDR3 DNA follows: TGCAGTGCTAGTGGGCAGAGAAGCCTGAAGACTAATTCAAATCAGCCCCAGCATTTT. Amino acids: CSASGQRSLKTNSNQPQHF. The V and J genes are TRBV20-1 and TRBJ1-5, with unresolved D. The length of the CDR3 is 19 residues. V lost 3 bases and J 4 bases, leaving 28 bases between the germline ends. The germline CDR1 and CDR2 sequences are DFQATT and SNEGSKA (reference sequence).

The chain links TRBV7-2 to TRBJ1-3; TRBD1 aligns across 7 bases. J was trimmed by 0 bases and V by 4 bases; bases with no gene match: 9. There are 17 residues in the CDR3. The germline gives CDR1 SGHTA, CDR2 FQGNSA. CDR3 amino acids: CASSSTGTFNSGNTIYF. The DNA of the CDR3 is TGTGCCAGCAGCTCGACAGGGACTTTCAACTCTGGAAACACCATATATTTT.

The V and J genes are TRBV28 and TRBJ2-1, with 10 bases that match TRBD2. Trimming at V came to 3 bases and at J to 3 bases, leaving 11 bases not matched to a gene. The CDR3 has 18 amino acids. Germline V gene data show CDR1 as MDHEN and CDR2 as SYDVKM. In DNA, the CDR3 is TGTGCCAGCAGTTTCCAAGCGGGGGGGAACACAATCTACAATGAGCAGTTCTTC. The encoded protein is CASSFQAGGNTIYNEQFF.

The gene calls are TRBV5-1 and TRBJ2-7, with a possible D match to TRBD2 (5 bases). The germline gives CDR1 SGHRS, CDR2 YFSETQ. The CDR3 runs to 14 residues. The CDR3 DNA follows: TGTGCCAGCAGCCACGGACTTTCCCTGGACGAGCAGTACGTC. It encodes CASSHGLSLDEQYV.

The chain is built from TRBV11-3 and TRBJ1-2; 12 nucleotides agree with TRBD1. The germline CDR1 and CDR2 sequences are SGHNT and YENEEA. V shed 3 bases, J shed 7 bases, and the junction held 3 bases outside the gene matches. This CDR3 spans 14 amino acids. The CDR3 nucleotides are TGTGCCAGCAGCTTCGGGACAGGGGGCTCTGGCTACACCTTC. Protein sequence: CASSFGTGGSGYTF.

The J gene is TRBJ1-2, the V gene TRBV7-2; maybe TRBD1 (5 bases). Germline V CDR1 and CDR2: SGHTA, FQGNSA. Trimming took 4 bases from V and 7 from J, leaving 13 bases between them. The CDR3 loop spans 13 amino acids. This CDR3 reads CASSSGGGFGYTF. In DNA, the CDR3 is TGTGCCAGCAGCTCCGGGGGGGGTTTTGGCTACACCTTC.

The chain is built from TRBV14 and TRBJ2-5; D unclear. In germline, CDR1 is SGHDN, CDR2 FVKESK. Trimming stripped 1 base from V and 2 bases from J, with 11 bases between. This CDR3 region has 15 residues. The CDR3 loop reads CASSQGFSDQETQYF. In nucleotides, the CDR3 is TGTGCCAGCAGCCAAGGTTTTAGTGATCAAGAGACCCAGTACTTC. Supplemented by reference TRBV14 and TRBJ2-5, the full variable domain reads EAGVTQFPSHSVIEKGQTVTLRCDPISGHDNLYWYRRVMGKEIKFLLHFVKESKQDESGMPNNRFLAERTGGTYSTLKVQPAELEDSGVYFCASSQGFSDQETQYFGPGTRLLVL.

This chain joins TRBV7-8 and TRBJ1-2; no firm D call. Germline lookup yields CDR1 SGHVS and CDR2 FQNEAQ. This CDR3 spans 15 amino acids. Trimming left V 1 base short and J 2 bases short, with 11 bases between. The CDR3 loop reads CASSLDLVTNYGYTF. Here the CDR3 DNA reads TGTGCCAGCAGCTTAGACTTGGTCACCAACTATGGCTACACCTTC.

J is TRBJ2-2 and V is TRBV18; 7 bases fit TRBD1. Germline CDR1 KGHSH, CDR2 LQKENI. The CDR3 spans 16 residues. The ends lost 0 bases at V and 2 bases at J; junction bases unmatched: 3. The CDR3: CASSPPGTVNTGELFF. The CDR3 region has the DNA TGTGCCAGCTCACCACCCGGGACAGTTAACACCGGGGAGCTGTTTTTT.